The 21 T cell receptor beta chains below all came from one sample that was sequenced in a study of cytomegalovirus exposure and HLA in healthy donors. This PCR relied on a set of 60 Vbeta primers and 13 Jbeta primers. Produced via immunoSEQ multiplex PCR; TCRdb's table is partial and in-frame only. The profile shows some 170,000 clones, 82% of them singletons. Sample: PBMCs. The receptors were sampled from a girl aged 2 to 10 in good health and CMV-seropositive.

This clone was seen once. The V call is TRBV11-3, the J call TRBJ1-5; D possibly corresponds to TRBD1 (6 bases). V was clipped by 0 bases and J by 4 bases, with 10 bases between them. The CDR3 is 15 residues long. The V gene's germline CDR1 is SGHNT and CDR2 YENEEA. CDR3 amino acids: CASSLDVRGNQPQHF. The CDR3 DNA reads as TGTGCCAGCAGCTTAGATGTCAGGGGAAATCAGCCCCAGCATTTT.

The V gene is TRBV2, the J gene TRBJ1-3, with D unresolved. Trimming left V 4 bases short and J 3 bases short, with 10 bases between. Germline lookup yields CDR1 SNHLY and CDR2 FYNNEI. There are 14 residues in the CDR3. Here the CDR3 reads CASSGVGGGNTIYF. As DNA, the CDR3 is TGTGCCAGCAGTGGTGTGGGAGGTGGAAACACCATATATTTT.

The V call is TRBV10-2, the J call TRBJ2-7; weak D call: TRBD2 (6 bases). The germline V gene encodes CDR1 WSHSY and CDR2 SAAADI. CDR3 length: 13 amino acids. The germline V and J ends were trimmed by 0 bases and 4 bases, with 7 bases remaining between them. CDR3 residues: CASSESRDYEQYF. Here the CDR3 DNA reads TGCGCCAGCAGTGAGTCGCGGGATTACGAGCAGTACTTC.

The V and J genes are TRBV7-3 and TRBJ2-5; D is ambiguous. Per germline, CDR1 SGHTA and CDR2 FQGTGA. The V end was cut by 2 bases, the J end by 5 bases, with 9 bases between. This CDR3 has 13 residues. This chain's CDR3 is CASSLQFIETQYF. CDR3 coding DNA: TGTGCCAGCAGCTTACAGTTCATTGAGACCCAGTACTTC.

There are a few counts of this clone. This sequence joins TRBV28 and TRBJ1-1, with D uncertain. CDR3 size: 13 residues. Trimming cost V 5 bases and J 4 bases, with 11 bases left between them. Germline lookup yields CDR1 MDHEN and CDR2 SYDVKM. The CDR3 coding sequence is TGTGCCAGCAGTAAGGGAGGGAGCACTGAAGCTTTCTTT. Translated, it gives CASSKGGSTEAFF. The full variable domain, with the rest looked up from reference TRBV28 and TRBJ1-1, is DVKVTQSSRYLVKRTGEKVFLECVQDMDHENMFWYRQDPGLGLRLIYFSYDVKMKEKGDIPEGYSVSREKKERFSLILESASTNQTSMYLCASSKGGSTEAFFGQGTRLTVV.

The rearrangement uses TRBV5-1 and TRBJ2-7; TRBD1 matches at 7 bases. Germline values: CDR1 SGHRS, CDR2 YFSETQ. The CDR3 extends over 17 amino acids. J was trimmed by 2 bases and V by 5 bases; bases with no gene match: 16. The CDR3 here is CASSFMNRDRRTYEQYF. The CDR3 DNA is TGCGCCAGCAGTTTCATGAACCGGGACAGACGGACCTACGAGCAGTACTTC.

This chain connects TRBV6-1 to TRBJ2-3, with D uncertain. V lost 8 bases, J lost 8 bases, and 17 bases lay in between. The CDR3 consists of 13 residues. Germline loops: CDR1 MNHNS, CDR2 SASEGT. The CDR3 DNA is TGTGCCAGCCGCGGTGACGGTTTGGGTACGCAGTATTTT. This gives the protein CASRGDGLGTQYF.

The chain links TRBV10-2 to TRBJ2-2, with a possible D match to TRBD2 (6 bases). CDR3 length equals 14 residues. Germline V lookup: CDR1 WSHSY, CDR2 SAAADI. V lost 6 bases and J 4 bases, leaving 12 bases between the germline ends. The chain's CDR3 is CASRTIGGTGELFF. CDR3 sequence (DNA): TGCGCCAGCAGGACCATCGGGGGCACCGGGGAGCTGTTTTTT.

V is TRBV27 and J is TRBJ2-7, with no clear D. The V end lost 3 bases, the J end lost 7 bases, and 7 bases lay between the germline ends. CDR1 MNHEY and CDR2 SMNVEV come from the germline V gene (reference sequence). This CDR3 is 11 amino acids long. DNA for the CDR3: TGTGCCAGCAGTTTCCTTCGGGAGCAGTACTTC. This codes for CASSFLREQYF.

This chain joins TRBV27 and TRBJ2-7, with D tentatively TRBD2 (5 bases). The CDR3 is made up of 14 amino acids. Germline CDR1 reads MNHEY; CDR2 reads SMNVEV (reference sequence). Trimming took off 5 bases at V and 2 bases at J, with 13 bases between the two ends. CDR3 DNA: TGTGCCAGCAGTCCCGGACTGGAAACCTACGAGCAGTACTTC. Translated, it gives CASSPGLETYEQYF.

The chain employs TRBV14 and TRBJ2-1; the match to TRBD2 covers 8 bases. Germline CDR1 and CDR2: SGHDN and FVKESK. The CDR3 has 16 amino acids. V trimming: 1 base; J trimming: 4 bases; junction bases outside the gene matches: 6. CDR3 amino acids: CASSQVPPGGYNEQFF. The CDR3 region has the DNA TGTGCCAGCAGCCAAGTTCCCCCGGGAGGGTACAATGAGCAGTTCTTC.

A remark on this clone: The same CDR3 is also encoded by other DNA sequences in this sample. V is TRBV28 and J is TRBJ1-1; D uncertain. CDR3 length equals 12 residues. Trimming removed 6 bases at V and 2 bases at J, with 7 bases between. Germline V gene lookup returns CDR1 MDHEN and CDR2 SYDVKM. CDR3 protein: CASSLLNTEAFF. DNA for the CDR3: TGTGCCAGCAGCCTCTTAAACACTGAAGCTTTCTTT.

The CDR3 region is CASSDRETNEKLFF. The CDR3 DNA sequence: TGTGCCAGCAGCGACAGAGAGACTAATGAAAAACTGTTTTTT. The V gene is TRBV6-1, the J gene TRBJ1-4, with D perhaps matching TRBD1 (5 bases). The V and J ends lost 6 bases and 2 bases respectively, with 10 bases between them. This CDR3 contains 14 residues. Germline CDR1 reads MNHNS; CDR2 reads SASEGT.

This clone was detected once. The rearrangement uses TRBV27 and TRBJ1-2, with TRBD1 matching over 8 bases. The CDR3 runs 15 residues. Germline CDR1 is MNHEY and CDR2 is SMNVEV (reference sequence). V shed 2 bases and J 0 bases; nucleotides not matched to a gene: 2. The CDR3 coding sequence is TGTGCCAGCAGTTTAGCGGGACAGGCTAACTATGGCTACACCTTC. Its translation is CASSLAGQANYGYTF.

The V gene is TRBV6-4, the J gene TRBJ1-1; the match to TRBD1 covers 8 bases. CDR3 length: 16 residues. CDR1 is MRHNA, CDR2 SNTAGT, per germline. V trimming: 9 bases; J trimming: 3 bases; junction bases outside the gene matches: 15. In DNA, the CDR3 is TGTGCCAGGCAGTCGAACAGGGGGGCTCCGGACACTGAAGCTTTCTTT. This codes for CARQSNRGAPDTEAFF.

The rearrangement uses TRBV5-1 and TRBJ2-3; tentative D call: TRBD2 (6 bases). The CDR3 totals 16 residues. CDR1 and CDR2 from the germline V gene are SGHRS and YFSETQ. Trimming took 3 bases from V and 7 from J, leaving 21 bases between them. CDR3 coding DNA: TGCGCCAGCAGCTCCAGACTTGGGGGGATGATACATACGCAGTATTTT. Amino acid sequence: CASSSRLGGMIHTQYF.

J is TRBJ1-5 and V is TRBV5-1; D call uncertain. Trimming removed 0 bases at V and 3 bases at J, with 13 bases between. The CDR3 spans 16 residues. In germline, CDR1 is SGHRS, CDR2 YFSETQ. The CDR3, as DNA: TGCGCCAGCAGCTTGGGGGTAGGAGGGCACAATCAGCCCCAGCATTTT. Translating gives CASSLGVGGHNQPQHF. Supplemented by reference TRBV5-1 and TRBJ1-5, the full variable domain reads KAGVTQTPRYLIKTRGQQVTLSCSPISGHRSVSWYQQTPGQGLQFLFEYFSETQRNKGNFPGRFSGRQFSNSRSEMNVSTLELGDSALYLCASSLGVGGHNQPQHFGDGTRLSIL.

CDR3 in amino acids: CASSGGTGGYEQFF. In DNA, the CDR3 is TGCGCCAGCAGTGGCGGGACAGGGGGTTATGAGCAGTTCTTC. V gene TRBV10-1 combines with J gene TRBJ2-1; 11 bases agree with TRBD1. V dropped 4 bases and J dropped 8; count of bases not matched to a gene: 4. The CDR3 totals 14 residues. Germline CDR1 and CDR2: WNHNN and SYGVQD (reference sequence).

The chain has TRBV5-4 and TRBJ2-5, with TRBD2 matching over 11 bases. Germline CDR1 SGHNT, CDR2 YYREEE (reference sequence). V was pared by 4 bases and J by 5 bases, with 7 bases of the junction left unmatched. This CDR3 has 15 residues. For the CDR3, the DNA is TGTGCCAGCAGCCTCACTAGCGGGAGCGGCGAGACCCAGTACTTC. As protein: CASSLTSGSGETQYF.

The chain links TRBV6-5 to TRBJ2-7; 10 bases line up with TRBD1. The J segment lost 4 bases and the V segment lost 6 bases, leaving 9 bases of the junction unmatched. Germline V CDR1 and CDR2: MNHEY, SVGAGI. The CDR3 runs to 15 residues. CDR3 nucleotide sequence: TGTGCCAGCAGACACCGGACAGGGGGACGATACGAGCAGTACTTC. It yields the protein CASRHRTGGRYEQYF.

The chain links TRBV11-2 to TRBJ2-7, with no clear D. The CDR3 totals 15 residues. The V end lost 0 bases, the J end lost 0 bases, and 9 bases lay between the germline ends. CDR1 is SGHAT, CDR2 FQNNGV, per germline. CDR3 sequence: CASSLESPPSYEQYF. The DNA of the CDR3 is TGTGCCAGCAGCTTAGAATCCCCTCCCTCCTACGAGCAGTACTTC.